Here is one T cell receptor beta chain with its context. It lacks a known antigen. Per-nucleotide qualities are absent, and no much larger clonotype sits a single base away. Each collaborating institution followed its own protocols to collect whole blood in K2EDTA tubes. For TCRbeta analysis, collaborators shipped samples as frozen whole blood, isolated PBMCs, or DNA extracted from either of those sample types. The source of the sample is a study of blood T cell repertoires in COVID-19 (dated by TCRdb to the early 2020s). Describing the broader study: Collaborator samples came from the United States, Italy and Spain and covered acute and convalescent phases of COVID-19. Subjects who had been exposed to COVID-19, were actively infected with it, or had recovered from it provided the deeply sampled blood TCRbeta repertoires that made up the dataset. The prospective study material was composed of cDNA or gDNA derived from T cells, B-cell-depleted T cells, or PBMCs. A de-identified subject ID, COVID-19 status, age in years and sex were almost always included in the sample metadata. Where available, HLA class I and class II types were obtained from metadata supplied by the sample provider rather than from assay-based typing. The samples were drawn from the first 160 participants of the ongoing ImmuneRACE study and from roughly 1,300 subjects provided by 6 global collaborators. The repertoires were released in a freely available public database intended as a resource for research on the immune response to SARS-CoV-2. Beyond this particular receptor, the publication reports: The quantity of clinical and demographic metadata differed by source and by participant and was supplied without curation.

TCRbeta CDR3 regions were amplified from genomic DNA by means of the immunoSEQ Assay, a bias-controlled multiplex PCR. Under the source paper's analysis protocol: The number of nucleated cells in each sample was estimated by amplification of reference gene primers within the assay. To quantify the absolute abundance of each unique TCRbeta CDR3 rearrangement, sequence reads were collapsed and filtered. Productive Simpson clonality was computed per sample as the square root of Simpson's diversity index over productive rearrangements. As stored in TCRdb, this immuneACCESS dataset retains in-frame rearrangements with V and J assigned. A fraction of the clones does not appear; measured against another copy, unresolved V genes explain less than half of the discrepancy, and the remainder lacks a known reason. That table furnishes V, J and clone size, whereas the DNA furnished D and trimming. The sample table shows more than 45,000 clones, and roughly nine tenths are seen once. The ten largest clones capture about 26% of the sample.

Compared with germline, V lacks 1 base and J lacks 4 bases; bases without a gene match: 9. According to the germline V gene, CDR1 reads SGHRS and CDR2 reads YFSETQ. Inclusive of the bounding cysteine and phenylalanine, the CDR3 is 16 residues long. Solely the CDR3 DNA is kept, with 48 bases framed from the first base. The TCR comes from a human donor in a cohort sampled during active COVID-19. The V and J genes are TRBV5-1 and TRBJ2-5, with 8 bases in between that match TRBD2. The sample taken for sequencing was peripheral blood. The nucleotide sequence reads as follows: TGCGCCAGCAGCTTGTCCGGGGGGGAGGTACGAGAGACCCAGTACTTC. Its coded protein is CASSLSGGEVRETQYF.